What follows is one T cell receptor beta chain and its context. Its specificity is unknown. The sample originates from a study of shared clonotypes between healthy human individuals. Notes on the study in general: The study drew on few donors, limiting represented genetic and exposure-history diversity. Generation probability values for non-shared clonotypes were lower than those for clonotypes shared by all four donors.

The CDR3 runs 16 residues. Looked up from germline, CDR1 is LNHDA and CDR2 is SQIVND (reference sequence). V was trimmed by 9 bases and J by 0 bases, leaving 18 bases between them. Repertoires were generated with immunoSEQ multiplex PCR, while TCRdb's copy carries only in-frame clones and drops some. The data hold some 2,000,000 clones, with around 95% observed a single time. Specimen: naive CD4+ T cells sorted from blood. As to subset: CD45RA+ positively selected. The origin of this receptor is a man between 18 and 35 years old in good health. The V and J genes are TRBV19 and TRBJ1-3; D call uncertain. This CDR3 is CASSRWVFLSGNTIYF. In DNA, the CDR3 is TGTGCCAGCAGTCGTTGGGTCTTCCTCTCTGGAAACACCATATATTTT.